Listed below are T cell receptor beta chains from one sample, sequenced in a study of shared clonotypes between healthy human individuals. Profiling relied on immunoSEQ multiplex PCR, and the TCRdb table lists in-frame clones only, not all of them. The sample comprises approximately 940,000 clones, 70% to 85% of which are singletons, and over 1.3% rests with the top ten. Sequenced: memory CD4+ T cells sorted from blood. These TCRs come from a man between 18 and 29 years old in good health. Both conserved end residues are part of each CDR3. Each record gives: J gene, D gene, clone size, V gene, CDR3 protein, CDR3 DNA. The D gene is left open where the match is weak. Size tells how often a clone was seen (once, few, many) or the class of an expanded clone, and some rows leave it out.

j_gene: TRBJ1-1; d_gene: NA; abundance: NA; v_gene: TRBV7-6; CDR3aa: CASSLGAGNTEAFF; CDR3nt: TGTGCCAGCAGCTTGGGGGCTGGGAACACTGAAGCTTTCTTT
j_gene: TRBJ1-5; d_gene: TRBD1; abundance: NA; v_gene: TRBV27; CDR3aa: CASSSTGEARHF; CDR3nt: TGTGCCAGCAGTTCGACAGGGGAGGCCCGGCATTTT
j_gene: TRBJ2-7; d_gene: TRBD1; abundance: NA; v_gene: TRBV11-2; CDR3aa: CASSVDGQDYEQYF; CDR3nt: TGTGCCAGCAGCGTAGACGGACAGGACTACGAGCAGTACTTC
j_gene: TRBJ2-3; d_gene: TRBD2; abundance: NA; v_gene: TRBV5-1; CDR3aa: CASSTLTAGDTQYF; CDR3nt: TGCGCCAGCTCTACTCTGACAGCGGGGGATACGCAGTATTTT
j_gene: TRBJ2-7; d_gene: NA; abundance: once; v_gene: TRBV7-2; CDR3aa: CASSLEAGPGYEQYF; CDR3nt: TGTGCCAGCAGCTTAGAGGCGGGTCCAGGGTACGAGCAGTACTTC
j_gene: TRBJ1-1; d_gene: TRBD1; abundance: NA; v_gene: TRBV11-2; CDR3aa: CASSPTQGWGSPEAFF; CDR3nt: TGTGCCAGCAGTCCCACACAGGGGTGGGGAAGCCCTGAAGCTTTCTTT
j_gene: TRBJ1-5; d_gene: NA; abundance: once; v_gene: TRBV5-8; CDR3aa: CASSLAVGVSNQPQHF; CDR3nt: TGTGCCAGCAGCTTGGCCGTGGGCGTTAGCAATCAGCCCCAGCATTTT
j_gene: TRBJ2-1; d_gene: TRBD1; abundance: NA; v_gene: TRBV5-1; CDR3aa: CASSHGQGVYNEQFF; CDR3nt: TGCGCCAGCAGCCATGGACAGGGGGTGTACAATGAGCAGTTCTTC
j_gene: TRBJ2-5; d_gene: TRBD2; abundance: once; v_gene: TRBV19; CDR3aa: CASSPPPRLAGVKETQYF; CDR3nt: TGTGCCAGTAGTCCCCCGCCCCGACTAGCGGGAGTTAAAGAGACCCAGTACTTC
j_gene: TRBJ1-2; d_gene: NA; abundance: once; v_gene: TRBV11-2; CDR3aa: CASSSTPTNYGYTF; CDR3nt: TGTGCCAGCAGCAGTACTCCCACCAACTATGGCTACACCTTC
j_gene: TRBJ1-5; d_gene: NA; abundance: NA; v_gene: TRBV25-1; CDR3aa: CASSDAGKGPQHF; CDR3nt: TGTGCCAGCAGTGACGCTGGGAAGGGGCCCCAGCATTTT
j_gene: TRBJ2-7; d_gene: NA; abundance: NA; v_gene: TRBV12-2; CDR3aa: CASRLVAGVDDEQYF; CDR3nt: TGTGCAAGTCGCTTAGTGGCGGGGGTTGATGACGAGCAGTACTTC
j_gene: TRBJ1-3; d_gene: TRBD1; abundance: NA; v_gene: TRBV6-1; CDR3aa: CASSGSHRGPGNTIYF; CDR3nt: TGTGCCAGCAGTGGCTCACACAGGGGACCTGGAAACACCATATATTTT
j_gene: TRBJ2-7; d_gene: TRBD2; abundance: NA; v_gene: TRBV11-2; CDR3aa: CASSTPARESEQYF; CDR3nt: TGTGCCAGCAGCACCCCGGCGCGGGAGAGCGAGCAGTACTTC
j_gene: TRBJ1-6; d_gene: NA; abundance: NA; v_gene: TRBV7-2; CDR3aa: CASRPVEDSPLHF; CDR3nt: TGTGCCAGCAGGCCTGTCGAAGATTCACCCCTCCACTTT
j_gene: TRBJ2-3; d_gene: TRBD1; abundance: NA; v_gene: TRBV5-6; CDR3aa: CASSQTGTGFTDTQYF; CDR3nt: TGTGCCAGCAGCCAAACCGGGACAGGGTTCACAGATACGCAGTATTTT
j_gene: TRBJ1-4; d_gene: NA; abundance: few; v_gene: TRBV5-1; CDR3aa: CASSFGTPSTNEKLFF; CDR3nt: TGCGCCAGCAGCTTCGGGACACCATCAACTAATGAAAAACTGTTTTTT
j_gene: TRBJ2-7; d_gene: TRBD2; abundance: once; v_gene: TRBV18; CDR3aa: CASSPSSGRAEEQYF; CDR3nt: TGTGCCAGCTCACCATCTAGCGGGAGGGCGGAAGAGCAGTACTTC
j_gene: TRBJ2-6; d_gene: NA; abundance: few; v_gene: TRBV28; CDR3aa: CASSSPRGANVLTF; CDR3nt: TGTGCCAGCAGCTCTCCCCGCGGGGCCAACGTCCTGACTTTC
j_gene: TRBJ2-7; d_gene: TRBD2; abundance: NA; v_gene: TRBV10-2; CDR3aa: CASSDRLAGLYEQYF; CDR3nt: TGCGCCAGCAGTGACCGACTAGCGGGACTCTACGAGCAGTACTTC
j_gene: TRBJ2-3; d_gene: TRBD1; abundance: NA; v_gene: TRBV2; CDR3aa: CASSVDRATHSTDTQYF; CDR3nt: TGTGCCAGCAGTGTAGACAGGGCTACCCACTCCACAGATACGCAGTATTTT
j_gene: TRBJ2-2; d_gene: NA; abundance: few; v_gene: TRBV28; CDR3aa: CASMGPGAGTGELFF; CDR3nt: TGTGCCAGCATGGGCCCAGGGGCTGGCACCGGGGAGCTGTTTTTT
j_gene: TRBJ1-2; d_gene: NA; abundance: once; v_gene: TRBV5-6; CDR3aa: CASSLGKGGQTSYGYTF; CDR3nt: TGTGCCAGCAGCTTGGGAAAAGGAGGACAGACCAGCTATGGCTACACCTTC
j_gene: TRBJ2-2; d_gene: TRBD1; abundance: NA; v_gene: TRBV5-1; CDR3aa: CASSALQGAQVGELFF; CDR3nt: TGCGCCAGCAGCGCATTACAGGGGGCGCAGGTCGGGGAGCTGTTTTTT
j_gene: TRBJ1-2; d_gene: NA; abundance: NA; v_gene: TRBV10-3; CDR3aa: CAISESGQDGYTF; CDR3nt: TGTGCCATCAGTGAGTCGGGGCAGGATGGCTACACCTTC
j_gene: TRBJ2-7; d_gene: NA; abundance: NA; v_gene: TRBV28; CDR3aa: CASADWGELYEQYF; CDR3nt: TGTGCCAGTGCTGATTGGGGGGAACTCTACGAGCAGTACTTC
j_gene: TRBJ2-5; d_gene: NA; abundance: NA; v_gene: TRBV25-1; CDR3aa: CASSGHRDARQETQYF; CDR3nt: TGTGCCAGCAGTGGCCACCGGGACGCCAGACAAGAGACCCAGTACTTC
j_gene: TRBJ2-1; d_gene: NA; abundance: NA; v_gene: TRBV4-1; CDR3aa: CASSHRFSGGRFTEQFF; CDR3nt: TGCGCCAGCAGCCACCGCTTTTCGGGGGGCAGGTTCACTGAGCAGTTCTTC
j_gene: TRBJ1-6; d_gene: NA; abundance: NA; v_gene: TRBV18; CDR3aa: CASSLGTGSNSPLHF; CDR3nt: TGTGCCAGCTCACTCGGGACGGGATCCAATTCACCCCTCCACTTT
j_gene: TRBJ2-3; d_gene: TRBD1; abundance: NA; v_gene: TRBV5-1; CDR3aa: CASSTGQTLSTDTQYF; CDR3nt: TGCGCCAGCAGCACGGGACAGACCCTATCCACAGATACGCAGTATTTT
j_gene: TRBJ2-2; d_gene: NA; abundance: NA; v_gene: TRBV5-4; CDR3aa: CASSLGAEVAGELFF; CDR3nt: TGTGCCAGCAGCTTGGGAGCAGAGGTAGCCGGGGAGCTGTTTTTT
j_gene: TRBJ2-7; d_gene: TRBD2; abundance: NA; v_gene: TRBV18; CDR3aa: CASSPTSGYEQYF; CDR3nt: TGTGCCAGCTCACCCACTAGCGGCTACGAGCAGTACTTC
j_gene: TRBJ2-7; d_gene: NA; abundance: NA; v_gene: TRBV29-1; CDR3aa: CSVIDTRSFYEQYF; CDR3nt: TGCAGCGTTATTGATACCAGAAGCTTCTACGAGCAGTACTTC
j_gene: TRBJ2-5; d_gene: NA; abundance: NA; v_gene: TRBV5-1; CDR3aa: CASSLTPGHGGETQYF; CDR3nt: TGCGCCAGCAGCCTTACCCCGGGACACGGCGGGGAGACCCAGTACTTC
j_gene: TRBJ2-5; d_gene: NA; abundance: NA; v_gene: TRBV7-8; CDR3aa: CASSLASAGAETQYF; CDR3nt: TGTGCCAGCAGCTTAGCGTCGGCAGGGGCCGAGACCCAGTACTTC
j_gene: TRBJ1-4; d_gene: NA; abundance: once; v_gene: TRBV6-5; CDR3aa: CATGVTATNEKLFF; CDR3nt: TGTGCCACTGGAGTGACTGCAACTAATGAAAAACTGTTTTTT
j_gene: TRBJ2-7; d_gene: NA; abundance: NA; v_gene: TRBV10-2; CDR3aa: CASSEARGILNEQYF; CDR3nt: TGCGCCAGCAGTGAGGCGAGGGGCATCCTCAACGAGCAGTACTTC
j_gene: TRBJ1-4; d_gene: NA; abundance: NA; v_gene: TRBV5-6; CDR3aa: CASSTRTPRDEKLFF; CDR3nt: TGTGCCAGCAGCACCCGGACCCCGAGGGATGAAAAACTGTTTTTT
j_gene: TRBJ2-7; d_gene: NA; abundance: NA; v_gene: TRBV7-2; CDR3aa: CASSLGTHDTYEQYF; CDR3nt: TGTGCCAGCAGCCTTGGGACTCACGATACCTACGAGCAGTACTTC
j_gene: TRBJ2-2; d_gene: NA; abundance: few; v_gene: TRBV4-2; CDR3aa: CASSLQGWNTGELFF; CDR3nt: TGTGCCAGCAGCCTTCAGGGTTGGAACACCGGGGAGCTGTTTTTT
j_gene: TRBJ2-7; d_gene: TRBD2; abundance: once; v_gene: TRBV29-1; CDR3aa: CSVERSSGNEQYF; CDR3nt: TGCAGCGTTGAAAGGTCTAGCGGCAACGAGCAGTACTTC
j_gene: TRBJ1-1; d_gene: NA; abundance: few; v_gene: TRBV5-1; CDR3aa: CASSPTPYTEAFF; CDR3nt: TGCGCCAGCAGCCCCACACCGTACACTGAAGCTTTCTTT
j_gene: TRBJ2-5; d_gene: NA; abundance: few; v_gene: TRBV7-2; CDR3aa: CASSAPGRQETQYF; CDR3nt: TGTGCCAGCAGCGCGCCGGGACGCCAAGAGACCCAGTACTTC
j_gene: TRBJ1-2; d_gene: TRBD1; abundance: NA; v_gene: TRBV5-4; CDR3aa: CASSLPGQGAYDYGYTF; CDR3nt: TGTGCCAGCAGCTTACCGGGACAGGGGGCTTACGACTATGGCTACACCTTC
j_gene: TRBJ2-7; d_gene: NA; abundance: NA; v_gene: TRBV5-1; CDR3aa: CASSLGLGPLRDYEQYF; CDR3nt: TGCGCCAGCAGCTTGGGACTAGGGCCTCTCCGGGACTACGAGCAGTACTTC
j_gene: TRBJ2-2; d_gene: NA; abundance: NA; v_gene: TRBV5-6; CDR3aa: CASSLRQITNTGELFF; CDR3nt: TGTGCCAGCAGCTTGCGTCAGATTACAAACACCGGGGAGCTGTTTTTT
j_gene: TRBJ1-1; d_gene: NA; abundance: few; v_gene: TRBV18; CDR3aa: CASSPRATNTEAFF; CDR3nt: TGTGCCAGCTCACCAAGGGCTACAAACACTGAAGCTTTCTTT
j_gene: TRBJ1-3; d_gene: TRBD1; abundance: few; v_gene: TRBV5-1; CDR3aa: CASSSSTGGFNSGNTIYF; CDR3nt: TGCGCCAGCAGCAGCTCGACAGGGGGCTTCAACTCTGGAAACACCATATATTTT